The 14 T cell receptor beta chains below all came from one sample that was sequenced in a study of metastatic and nonmetastatic thyroid tumors. Treatment of any kind had been given to no patient before thyroid surgery. TCRdb used MiXCR to call clones anew from the PCR reads. The repertoire holds about 47,000 clones, around 23% seen once, with roughly 3.2% in the top ten. The sequenced sample consisted of blood. The receptors were gathered from a male donor with papillary thyroid cancer or a benign thyroid nodule (not recorded which). Some clones in this sample may be carry-over from other donors' samples.

This clone was picked up a small number of times. A single base separates this from a much larger clone, so it may be a read error. The chain links TRBV6-1 to TRBJ1-1; D uncertain. Germline CDR1 reads MNHNS; CDR2 reads SASEGT. The CDR3 runs to 15 residues. In DNA, the CDR3 is TGTGCTAGCAGTACCGGACGGTCACCGAACACTGAAGCTTTCTTT. Residues: CASSTGRSPNTEAFF.

This clone was seen a handful of times. The chain links TRBV9 to TRBJ2-1, with 7 bases aligning to TRBD2. The V segment lost 4 bases and the J segment 1 base; nucleotides outside the gene matches: 8. Looked up from germline, CDR1 is SGDLS and CDR2 is YYNGEE. CDR3 length: 16 amino acids. CDR3 loop: CASSKLGGSSYNEQFF. The CDR3 coding sequence is TGTGCCAGCAGCAAGCTCGGCGGGAGTTCCTACAATGAGCAGTTCTTC.

This clone was found many times. The rearrangement uses TRBV5-1 and TRBJ2-3; 12 nucleotides agree with TRBD2. Germline CDR1 and CDR2: SGHRS and YFSETQ. The CDR3 has 16 residues. V was pared by 4 bases and J by 4 bases, with 7 bases of the junction left unmatched. The CDR3 DNA reads as TGCGCCAGCAGCGCCACCGGGACTAGCGGGCCAGATACGCAGTATTTT. Amino acids: CASSATGTSGPDTQYF. Combining the CDR3 with reference TRBV5-1 and TRBJ2-3 gives the whole variable domain KAGVTQTPRYLIKTRGQQVTLSCSPISGHRSVSWYQQTPGQGLQFLFEYFSETQRNKGNFPGRFSGRQFSNSRSEMNVSTLELGDSALYLCASSATGTSGPDTQYFGPGTRLTVL.

The chain uses TRBV27 and TRBJ2-1; D is perhaps TRBD2 (5 bases). V lost 3 bases to trimming and J lost 8 bases, with 29 bases between them. This CDR3 has 19 residues. Germline CDR1 is MNHEY and CDR2 is SMNVEV (reference sequence). CDR3 nucleotides: TGTGCCAGCAGTTTCATCCTCCTAGCCCCCGATACCGATCGGGATGAGCAGTTCTTC. This codes for CASSFILLAPDTDRDEQFF.

By share, this clone ranks as medium-sized. The J gene is TRBJ2-2, the V gene TRBV3-1; D call uncertain. Trimming shortened V by 3 bases and J by 8 bases, and 7 bases separated the two germline ends. Germline lookup yields CDR1 LGHDT and CDR2 YNNKEL (reference sequence). The CDR3 runs to 12 residues. The CDR3 nucleotides are TGTGCCAGCAGCCATTTGACGGGGGAGCTGTTTTTT. Its protein is CASSHLTGELFF.

This clone was detected ten times or more. The chain uses TRBV19 and TRBJ2-3, with 14 nucleotides matching TRBD2. V lost 5 bases to trimming and J lost 5 bases; unmatched junction nucleotides: 6. The germline CDR1 and CDR2 sequences are LNHDA and SQIVND (reference sequence). The length of the CDR3 is 16 residues. The CDR3 is CASSPRLAGGIDTQYF. DNA of the CDR3: TGTGCCAGTAGTCCCCGACTAGCGGGAGGGATAGATACGCAGTATTTT.

The chain employs TRBV20-1 and TRBJ2-2; D gene unclear. The germline V gene encodes CDR1 DFQATT and CDR2 SNEGSKA (reference sequence). The CDR3 has 13 residues. Trimming took off 7 bases at V and 0 bases at J, with 9 bases between the two ends. The CDR3 is CSVRQANTGELFF. DNA for the CDR3: TGCAGTGTTCGTCAAGCGAACACCGGGGAGCTGTTTTTT.

CDR3 loop: CASSLGGALPEQYF. The DNA of the CDR3 is TGTGCCAGCAGTCTAGGGGGGGCTCTACCTGAGCAGTACTTC. This chain joins TRBV27 and TRBJ2-7; possible D gene TRBD2, 7 bases. This CDR3 contains 14 residues. Trimming removed 5 bases at V and 7 bases at J, with 18 bases between. The germline V gene has CDR1 MNHEY and CDR2 SMNVEV (reference sequence).

This clone was picked up a small number of times. This may come from a read error, since a much larger clone is one base off. V is TRBV2 and J is TRBJ2-1; D is possibly TRBD1 or TRBD2 (5 bases each). The germline V gene has CDR1 SNHLY and CDR2 FYNNEI. This CDR3 has 12 amino acids. V lost 10 bases and J lost 7, with 14 bases in between. CDR3 in amino acids: CAIKEWGNEQFF. CDR3 DNA sequence: TGTGCCATCAAAGAATGGGGGAATGAGCAGTTCTTC.

The J gene is TRBJ2-1, the V gene TRBV11-2, with 9 bases that match TRBD1. Germline V gene data show CDR1 as SGHAT and CDR2 as FQNNGV. The CDR3 has 15 residues. With 6 bases clipped from V and 4 bases from J, the junction kept 7 bases outside the gene matches. The CDR3 reads CASRLGQGGYNEQFF. As DNA, the CDR3 is TGTGCCAGCAGGTTGGGACAGGGAGGATACAATGAGCAGTTCTTC.

This clone was detected ten times or more. This likely comes from a read error, as the CDR3 has no conserved phenylalanine or tryptophan at its end. The same CDR3 is also encoded by other DNA sequences in this sample. This chain links TRBV20-1 with TRBJ1-1; TRBD1 is a possible D gene (5 bases). From germline, CDR1 is DFQATT and CDR2 SNEGSKA (reference sequence). Trimming pared 7 bases from V and 4 bases from J, leaving 10 bases between. CDR3 length: 11 residues. CDR3 nucleotide sequence: TGCAGTGGTGGGGGAGTCACTGAAGCTTTCTCT. It encodes CSGGGVTEAFS.

This clone was detected a few times. The chain links TRBV6-1 to TRBJ2-7; D assignment may be TRBD1 or TRBD2 (5 bases each). Germline V CDR1 and CDR2: MNHNS, SASEGT. CDR3 length: 15 amino acids. CDR3 DNA sequence: TGTGTCATCAGGCCCGCTTGGGGGAGTTACTACGAGCAGTACTTC. This sequence encodes CVIRPAWGSYYEQYF.

Only a few counts were recorded for this clone. This chain connects TRBV6-1 to TRBJ1-2; no reliable D call. The germline V and J ends were trimmed by 7 bases and 7 bases, with 19 bases remaining between them. The CDR3 covers 14 residues. The germline V gene encodes CDR1 MNHNS and CDR2 SASEGT. CDR3 coding DNA: TGTGCCAGCATACCCGGAAGACCCGCGGGTGGCTACACCTTC. Its translation: CASIPGRPAGGYTF.

This clone appeared many times. This chain connects TRBV7-9 to TRBJ2-3; 10 bases match TRBD2. The CDR3 has 16 amino acids. Looked up from germline, CDR1 is SEHNR and CDR2 is FQNEAQ (reference sequence). The V gene end was trimmed by 0 bases and the J gene end by 2 bases; junction bases not matched to a gene: 2. The CDR3 region is CASSLAGLAPTDTQYF. CDR3 bases: TGTGCCAGCAGCTTAGCGGGACTAGCGCCCACAGATACGCAGTATTTT. Full variable domain (outside the CDR3, taken from reference TRBV7-9 and TRBJ2-3): DTGVSQNPRHKITKRGQNVTFRCDPISEHNRLYWYRQTLGQGPEFLTYFQNEAQLEKSRLLSDRFSAERPKGSFSTLEIQRTEQGDSAMYLCASSLAGLAPTDTQYFGPGTRLTVL.